This T cell receptor beta chain was sequenced during a study of T cell changes during pregnancy in multiple sclerosis. Deletions cut 0 bases from V and 4 bases from J, with 6 bases between. Germline assignment: CDR1 MNHNY and CDR2 SVGAGI (reference sequence). There are 14 residues in the CDR3. Libraries were prepared by immunoSEQ multiplex PCR; TCRdb keeps only in-frame clonotypes and omits some of them. This repertoire shows approximately 100,000 clones, about 94% found once; its top ten account for over 0.7%. A single count supports this clone. The receptor was isolated from a female donor with multiple sclerosis, enrolled in a pregnancy study. The chain couples TRBV6-6 to TRBJ2-2; tentative D call: TRBD1 (5 bases). Sequenced material: peripheral blood, taken before pregnancy. Written as DNA, the CDR3 is TGTGCCAGCAGTTACTCGGGGCTCACCGGGGAGCTGTTTTTT. Protein: CASSYSGLTGELFF.